This is a list of T cell receptor delta chains from one sample in a study of gamma-delta T cells after stem cell transplantation. TCRdb called clones from the RT-PCR reads again using CATT. The data hold roughly 4,500 delta-chain clones, with 16% observed a single time. Sample: gamma-delta T cells. All receptors derive from a human donor. It is not recorded whose cells these are; they may come from a transplant donor. The CDR3 runs from the conserved cysteine through the conserved F or W. D genes are given only for firm matches. Size tells how often a clone was seen (once, few, many) or the class of an expanded clone, and some rows leave it out.

CDR3 protein: CALGLPTLGGSQNTDKLIF; CDR3 DNA: TGTGCTCTTGGCCTTCCTACGTTGGGTGGAAGCCAAAACACCGATAAACTCATCTTT; CDR3 length: 19; D gene: TRDD2; J gene: TRDJ1; clone size: few; V gene: TRDV1
CDR3 protein: CALGEEGSGWGPYTDKLIF; CDR3 DNA: TGTGCTCTTGGGGAAGAAGGAAGTGGTTGGGGACCGTACACCGATAAACTCATCTTT; CDR3 length: 19; D gene: -; J gene: TRDJ1; clone size: few; V gene: TRDV1
CDR3 protein: CALGEHLSFLHSYWGIRPAQLFF; CDR3 DNA: TGTGCTCTTGGGGAACATCTATCCTTCCTACATTCGTACTGGGGGATACGGCCAGCACAACTCTTCTTT; CDR3 length: 23; D gene: TRDD3; J gene: TRDJ2; clone size: -; V gene: TRDV1
CDR3 protein: CALGASGPTSVLLGDHRTDKLIF; CDR3 DNA: TGTGCTCTTGGGGCGTCGGGACCTACGTCGGTACTACTGGGGGACCACCGGACCGATAAACTCATCTTT; CDR3 length: 23; D gene: TRDD3; J gene: TRDJ1; clone size: few; V gene: TRDV1
CDR3 protein: CACDTVAGGYSWDTRQMFF; CDR3 DNA: TGTGCCTGTGACACCGTAGCTGGGGGATACTCCTGGGACACCCGACAGATGTTTTTC; CDR3 length: 19; D gene: TRDD3; J gene: TRDJ3; clone size: medium-sized; V gene: TRDV2
CDR3 protein: CAWASPASPVVFSYLTAQLFF; CDR3 DNA: TGTGCCTGGGCCTCCCCTGCCAGTCCTGTGGTATTTTCATATTTGACCGCACAACTCTTCTTT; CDR3 length: 21; D gene: -; J gene: TRDJ2; clone size: few; V gene: TRDV2
CDR3 protein: CACDTGGSRRYWGCTDKLIF; CDR3 DNA: TGTGCCTGTGACACCGGAGGTTCCAGGAGGTACTGGGGCTGCACCGATAAACTCATCTTT; CDR3 length: 20; D gene: TRDD3; J gene: TRDJ1; clone size: -; V gene: TRDV2
CDR3 protein: CAFIQLATFRRGDGDKLIF; CDR3 DNA: TGTGCCTTTATCCAGTTGGCCACCTTTCGCCGTGGGGATGGTGATAAACTCATCTTT; CDR3 length: 19; D gene: -; J gene: TRDJ1; clone size: -; V gene: TRDV3
CDR3 protein: CACDTAGGYATLTAQLFF; CDR3 DNA: TGTGCCTGTGACACCGCTGGGGGATACGCAACTTTGACAGCACAACTCTTCTTT; CDR3 length: 18; D gene: TRDD3; J gene: TRDJ2; clone size: few; V gene: TRDV2
CDR3 protein: CALGAPFVLGDTDKLIF; CDR3 DNA: TGTGCTCTTGGGGCGCCTTTTGTACTGGGGGACACCGATAAACTCATCTTT; CDR3 length: 17; D gene: TRDD3; J gene: TRDJ1; clone size: -; V gene: TRDV1
CDR3 protein: CALGDPLRPYWGIRGGVGTDKLIF; CDR3 DNA: TGTGCTCTTGGGGACCCCCTACGCCCTTACTGGGGGATACGCGGGGGGGTTGGGACCGATAAACTCATCTTT; CDR3 length: 24; D gene: TRDD3; J gene: TRDJ1; clone size: -; V gene: TRDV1
CDR3 protein: CACDHLLGDTAQLFF; CDR3 DNA: TGTGCCTGTGACCACTTACTGGGGGATACAGCACAACTCTTCTTT; CDR3 length: 15; D gene: TRDD3; J gene: TRDJ2; clone size: large; V gene: TRDV2
CDR3 protein: CALGEPRVMGDTDTDKLIF; CDR3 DNA: TGTGCTCTTGGGGAACCGAGGGTTATGGGGGATACGGACACCGATAAACTCATCTTT; CDR3 length: 19; D gene: TRDD3; J gene: TRDJ1; clone size: -; V gene: TRDV1
CDR3 protein: CACDTVLGDTLYSSWDTRQMFF; CDR3 DNA: TGTGCCTGTGACACCGTACTGGGGGATACGTTATACAGCTCCTGGGACACCCGACAGATGTTTTTC; CDR3 length: 22; D gene: TRDD3; J gene: TRDJ3; clone size: -; V gene: TRDV2
CDR3 protein: CALGEPSSYWGIPLLLTDKLIF; CDR3 DNA: TGTGCTCTTGGGGAACCCTCTTCCTACTGGGGGATACCCCTGCTCTTAACCGATAAGCTCATCTTT; CDR3 length: 22; D gene: TRDD3; J gene: TRDJ1; clone size: few; V gene: TRDV1
CDR3 protein: CACDTGTGETVTSWDTRQMFF; CDR3 DNA: TGTGCCTGTGACACCGGGACCGGGGAGACAGTCACCTCCTGGGACACCCGACAGATGTTTTTC; CDR3 length: 21; D gene: -; J gene: TRDJ3; clone size: large; V gene: TRDV2
CDR3 protein: CALGEHQGGGLVPWDTRQMFF; CDR3 DNA: TGTGCTCTTGGGGAACACCAGGGGGGGGGACTAGTCCCCTGGGACACCCGACAGATGTTTTTC; CDR3 length: 21; D gene: -; J gene: TRDJ3; clone size: -; V gene: TRDV1
CDR3 protein: CAFESGTKLGDTLTAQLFF; CDR3 DNA: TGTGCCTTCGAGAGCGGTACGAAACTGGGGGATACTTTGACAGCACAACTCTTCTTT; CDR3 length: 19; D gene: TRDD3; J gene: TRDJ2; clone size: few; V gene: TRDV3
CDR3 protein: CAWATYWGIPTAQLFF; CDR3 DNA: TGTGCCTGGGCGACGTACTGGGGGATACCAACAGCACAACTCTTCTTT; CDR3 length: 16; D gene: TRDD3; J gene: TRDJ2; clone size: medium-sized; V gene: TRDV3
CDR3 protein: CACDTVLGDTLTCDHRPMFF; CDR3 DNA: TGTGCCTGTGACACCGTCCTGGGGGATACGCTAACCTGTGACCACCGCCCGATGTTTTTC; CDR3 length: 20; D gene: TRDD3; J gene: TRDJ3; clone size: few; V gene: TRDV2
CDR3 protein: CACDTAVGRSLYTLQMFF; CDR3 DNA: TGTGCCTGTGACACTGCCGTGGGCCGCTCCTTGTACACCCTACAGATGTTTTTC; CDR3 length: 18; D gene: -; J gene: TRDJ3; clone size: -; V gene: TRDV2
CDR3 protein: CALGDPWGIHIPLTAQLFF; CDR3 DNA: TGTGCTCTTGGGGACCCCTGGGGGATCCACATTCCCTTGACAGCACAACTCTTCTTT; CDR3 length: 19; D gene: TRDD3; J gene: TRDJ2; clone size: few; V gene: TRDV1
CDR3 protein: CALGECNLHYWGIGDLTAQLFF; CDR3 DNA: TGTGCTCTTGGGGAATGTAACCTACATTACTGGGGGATCGGGGATTTGACAGCTCAACTCTTCTTT; CDR3 length: 22; D gene: TRDD3; J gene: TRDJ2; clone size: -; V gene: TRDV1
CDR3 protein: CALGELRRGSVTAQLFF; CDR3 DNA: TGTGCTCTTGGGGAACTTAGGAGGGGGTCGGTGACAGCACAACTCTTCTTT; CDR3 length: 17; D gene: -; J gene: TRDJ2; clone size: medium-sized; V gene: TRDV1
CDR3 protein: CAYLGPESIPYTDKLIF; CDR3 DNA: TGTGCCTACCTAGGCCCGGAGAGCATTCCCTACACCGATAAACTCATCTTT; CDR3 length: 17; D gene: -; J gene: TRDJ1; clone size: few; V gene: TRDV3
CDR3 protein: CACVAIRGTGGSIADKLIF; CDR3 DNA: TGTGCCTGTGTCGCTATTAGAGGTACTGGGGGATCGATAGCCGATAAACTCATCTTT; CDR3 length: 19; D gene: TRDD3; J gene: TRDJ1; clone size: -; V gene: TRDV2
CDR3 protein: CAFPKGRYTDKLIF; CDR3 DNA: TGTGCCTTTCCTAAGGGGAGGTACACCGATAAACTCATCTTT; CDR3 length: 14; D gene: -; J gene: TRDJ1; clone size: few; V gene: TRDV3
CDR3 protein: CAFLGGIRLEAQLFF; CDR3 DNA: TGTGCCTTCCTCGGGGGGATAAGGTTAGAAGCACAACTCTTCTTT; CDR3 length: 15; D gene: TRDD3; J gene: TRDJ2; clone size: -; V gene: TRDV3
CDR3 protein: CALGEEGLRYWGIRATAQLFF; CDR3 DNA: TGTGCTCTTGGGGAAGAGGGGCTACGATACTGGGGGATACGCGCGACAGCACAACTCTTCTTT; CDR3 length: 21; D gene: TRDD3; J gene: TRDJ2; clone size: -; V gene: TRDV1
CDR3 protein: CALGEPLPTTLGGTDKLIF; CDR3 DNA: TGTGCTCTTGGGGAACCGCTTCCTACGACGCTGGGAGGCACCGATAAACTCATCTTT; CDR3 length: 19; D gene: TRDD2; J gene: TRDJ1; clone size: few; V gene: TRDV1
CDR3 protein: CACDTGDSSWDTRQMFF; CDR3 DNA: TGTGCCTGTGACACCGGGGATAGCTCCTGGGACACCCGACAGATGTTTTTC; CDR3 length: 17; D gene: TRDD3; J gene: TRDJ3; clone size: medium-sized; V gene: TRDV2
CDR3 protein: CACDTRGYLSSWDTRQMFF; CDR3 DNA: TGTGCCTGTGACACCCGGGGATACTTAAGCTCCTGGGACACCCGACAGATGTTTTTC; CDR3 length: 19; D gene: TRDD3; J gene: TRDJ3; clone size: -; V gene: TRDV2
CDR3 protein: CASKVRWGIPYTDKLIF; CDR3 DNA: TGTGCCTCCAAGGTCCGATGGGGGATACCGTACACCGATAAACTCATCTTT; CDR3 length: 17; D gene: TRDD3; J gene: TRDJ1; clone size: -; V gene: TRDV3
CDR3 protein: CALGESGRTSAGTDKPIF; CDR3 DNA: TGTGCTCTTGGGGAAAGCGGGCGGACTTCCGCCGGCACCGATAAACCCATCTTT; CDR3 length: 18; D gene: -; J gene: TRDJ1; clone size: few; V gene: TRDV1
CDR3 protein: CALAGLPGGYTPVTDKLIF; CDR3 DNA: TGTGCTCTTGCGGGCCTCCCCGGAGGATACACCCCCGTTACCGATAAACTCATCTTT; CDR3 length: 19; D gene: -; J gene: TRDJ1; clone size: -; V gene: TRDV1
CDR3 protein: CALGELGGYTDKLIF; CDR3 DNA: TGTGCTCTTGGGGAACTGGGTGGCTACACCGATAAACTCATCTTT; CDR3 length: 15; D gene: -; J gene: TRDJ1; clone size: few; V gene: TRDV1
CDR3 protein: CALGDPRGDTQRTDKLIF; CDR3 DNA: TGTGCTCTTGGGGACCCAAGGGGGGATACTCAGAGGACCGATAAACTCATCTTT; CDR3 length: 18; D gene: TRDD3; J gene: TRDJ1; clone size: -; V gene: TRDV1
CDR3 protein: CALGELLLGEYTDKLIF; CDR3 DNA: TGTGCTCTTGGGGAACTTCTTCTGGGGGAGTACACCGATAAACTCATCTTT; CDR3 length: 17; D gene: TRDD3; J gene: TRDJ1; clone size: medium-sized; V gene: TRDV1
CDR3 protein: CARRPRLGDTWDTRQMFF; CDR3 DNA: TGTGCCAGAAGACCACGACTGGGGGATACTTGGGACACCCGACAGATGTTTTTC; CDR3 length: 18; D gene: TRDD3; J gene: TRDJ3; clone size: few; V gene: TRDV3
CDR3 protein: CALGERAISSPYTDKLIF; CDR3 DNA: TGTGCTCTTGGGGAACGGGCCATCAGTTCCCCGTACACCGATAAACTCATCTTT; CDR3 length: 18; D gene: -; J gene: TRDJ1; clone size: -; V gene: TRDV1
CDR3 protein: CACDAVLGDTPWDTRQMFF; CDR3 DNA: TGTGCCTGTGACGCTGTACTGGGGGATACCCCCTGGGACACCCGACAGATGTTTTTC; CDR3 length: 19; D gene: TRDD3; J gene: TRDJ3; clone size: medium-sized; V gene: TRDV2
CDR3 protein: CALGSKTGGGGPDTDKLIF; CDR3 DNA: TGTGCTCTTGGTTCTAAGACTGGTGGTGGGGGACCCGACACCGATAAACTCATCTTT; CDR3 length: 19; D gene: TRDD3; J gene: TRDJ1; clone size: medium-sized; V gene: TRDV1
CDR3 protein: CALGPLGLGDTGGKLIF; CDR3 DNA: TGTGCTCTTGGGCCTCTTGGACTGGGGGATACGGGGGGTAAACTCATCTTT; CDR3 length: 17; D gene: TRDD3; J gene: TRDJ1; clone size: few; V gene: TRDV1
CDR3 protein: CACDTPFKYWGNGSSWDTRQMFF; CDR3 DNA: TGTGCCTGTGACACTCCCTTTAAGTACTGGGGGAACGGAAGCTCCTGGGACACCCGACAGATGTTTTTC; CDR3 length: 23; D gene: TRDD3; J gene: TRDJ3; clone size: medium-sized; V gene: TRDV2
CDR3 protein: CAASGDLTAQLFF; CDR3 DNA: TGTGCAGCAAGCGGGGATTTGACAGCACAACTCTTCTTT; CDR3 length: 13; D gene: -; J gene: TRDJ2; clone size: medium-sized; V gene: TRAV29/DV5
CDR3 protein: CALGELAYGTSYTDKLIF; CDR3 DNA: TGTGCTCTTGGGGAACTGGCCTACGGTACCTCGTACACCGATAAACTCATCTTT; CDR3 length: 18; D gene: -; J gene: TRDJ1; clone size: few; V gene: TRDV1
CDR3 protein: CALVSLPVLGDGTYTDKLIF; CDR3 DNA: TGTGCTCTTGTAAGCTTACCCGTACTGGGGGATGGGACTTACACTGATAAACTCATCTTT; CDR3 length: 20; D gene: TRDD3; J gene: TRDJ1; clone size: -; V gene: TRDV1
CDR3 protein: CALGGSFLQLGDPPYTDKLIF; CDR3 DNA: TGTGCTCTTGGGGGGTCCTTCCTACAGCTGGGGGATCCCCCGTACACCGATAAACTCATCTTT; CDR3 length: 21; D gene: -; J gene: TRDJ1; clone size: -; V gene: TRDV1